This note documents a single TCR beta chain sequence. This entry comes from a study of blood T cells in healthy people across ages. Trimming pared 5 bases from V and 3 bases from J, leaving 10 bases between. The germline V gene encodes CDR1 SQVTM and CDR2 ANQGSEA. CDR3 length: 12 amino acids. Combining a sample-barcoded 5' primer with a J-beta primer mix, a second PCR ran for about 6 to 11 cycles. TCRdb independently ran MiXCR on the 5' RACE reads; one entry per CDR3 protein. Among about a million distinct CDR3 sequences listed, roughly 47% were seen once. This receptor was obtained from a woman aged 55-75 years in good health. Specimen: blood. The chain joins TRBV29-1 to TRBJ1-1; D unclear. The DNA for the CDR3 is TGCAGCGTTCTGGGCGGAGACACTGAAGCTTTCTTT. This codes for CSVLGGDTEAFF.